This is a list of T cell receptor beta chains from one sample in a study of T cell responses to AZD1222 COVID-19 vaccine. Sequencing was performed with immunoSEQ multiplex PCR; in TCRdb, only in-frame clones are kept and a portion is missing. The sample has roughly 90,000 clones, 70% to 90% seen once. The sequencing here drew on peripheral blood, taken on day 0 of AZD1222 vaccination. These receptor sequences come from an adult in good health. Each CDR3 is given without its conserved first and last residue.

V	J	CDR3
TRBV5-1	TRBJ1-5	ASSLIPGSNQPQH
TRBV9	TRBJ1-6	ASSGGTGKGSLH
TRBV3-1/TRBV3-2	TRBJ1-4	ASSHQDREKLF
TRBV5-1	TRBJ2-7	ASSLEGASYEQY
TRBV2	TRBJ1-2	AISEEDGDYGYT
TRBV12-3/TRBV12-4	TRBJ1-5	ASSLGLNQPQH
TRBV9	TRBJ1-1	ASSVGWAGDTEAF
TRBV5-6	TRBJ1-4	ASSLGARSEKLF
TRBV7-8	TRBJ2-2	ASSLVWMGRVTGELF
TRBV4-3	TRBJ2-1	ASSQEAAGGHNEQF
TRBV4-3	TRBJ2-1	ASSQEGTSQF
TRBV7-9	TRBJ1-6	ASRWIGNSPLH
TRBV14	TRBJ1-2	ASSQRTDRNYGYT
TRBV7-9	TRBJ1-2	ASRKLGGELTANYGYT
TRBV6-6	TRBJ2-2	ASSQPTGTGGSGELF
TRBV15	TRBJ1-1	ATSRDRASPGGTEAF
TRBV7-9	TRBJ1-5	ASSLAIGAGGNSNQPQH
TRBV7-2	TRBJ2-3	ASSTQRESNTQY
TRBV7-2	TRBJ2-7	ASSLGGTGGGEQY
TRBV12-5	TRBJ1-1	ASGLAPLGTEAF
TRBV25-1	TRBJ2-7	ASSESVGRTAEQY
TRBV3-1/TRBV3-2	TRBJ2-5	ASSQGRLAGGQGQETQY
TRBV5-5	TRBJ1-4	ASSLGQPVGGEKLF
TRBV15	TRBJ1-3	ATSREGNTIY
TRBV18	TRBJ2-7	ASSPLGRGLYWEQY
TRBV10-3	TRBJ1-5	AISESTNGGQPQH
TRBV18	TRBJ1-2	ASSDGYGYT
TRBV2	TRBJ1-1	ASSYKGQGSEAF
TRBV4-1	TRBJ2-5	ASSQGPSVQETQY
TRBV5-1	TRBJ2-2	ASSLGGWVGSGELF
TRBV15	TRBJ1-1	ATSRDAGPTEAF
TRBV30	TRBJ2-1	AWSGIAGAEQF
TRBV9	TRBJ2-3	ASSVGSNVGTDTQY
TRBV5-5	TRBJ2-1	ASSLSHLGQVTYNEQF
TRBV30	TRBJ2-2	AWRDRTGELF
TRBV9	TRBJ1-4	ASKGGGNEKLF
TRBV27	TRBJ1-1	ASSLFMMNTEAF
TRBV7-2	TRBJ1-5	ASSAQGRTHSNQPQH
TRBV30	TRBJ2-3	AWSPTTGFRTDTQY
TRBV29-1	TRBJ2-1	SVARGTNEQF
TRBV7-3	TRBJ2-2	ASSLFGLGELF
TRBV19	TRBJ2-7	ASRGQGGYEQY
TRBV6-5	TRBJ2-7	ASSAGPGIYEQY
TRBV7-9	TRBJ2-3	ASSLLVGRADTQY
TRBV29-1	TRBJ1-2	SVEDIGFGGYT
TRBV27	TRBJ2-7	ASSFGLAGNYEQY
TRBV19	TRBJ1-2	ASSRQGDGYT
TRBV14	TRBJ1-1	ASSQTGGRYTEAF